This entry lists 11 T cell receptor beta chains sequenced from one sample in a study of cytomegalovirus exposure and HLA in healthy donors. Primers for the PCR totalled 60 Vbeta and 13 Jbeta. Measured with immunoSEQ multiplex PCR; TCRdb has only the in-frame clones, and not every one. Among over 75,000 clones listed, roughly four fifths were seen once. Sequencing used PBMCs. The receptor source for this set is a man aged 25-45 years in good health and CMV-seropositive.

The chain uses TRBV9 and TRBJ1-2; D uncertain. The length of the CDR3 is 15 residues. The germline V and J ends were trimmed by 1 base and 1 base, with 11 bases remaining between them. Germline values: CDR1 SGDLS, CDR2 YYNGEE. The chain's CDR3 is CASSVRDTSNYGYTF. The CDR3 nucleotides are TGTGCCAGCAGCGTAAGAGACACCAGTAACTATGGCTACACCTTC.

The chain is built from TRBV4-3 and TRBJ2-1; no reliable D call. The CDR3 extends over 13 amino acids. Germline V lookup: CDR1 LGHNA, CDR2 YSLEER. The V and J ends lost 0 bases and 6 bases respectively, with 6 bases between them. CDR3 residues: CASSQEAGNEQFF. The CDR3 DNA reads TGCGCCAGCAGCCAAGAGGCAGGCAATGAGCAGTTCTTC.

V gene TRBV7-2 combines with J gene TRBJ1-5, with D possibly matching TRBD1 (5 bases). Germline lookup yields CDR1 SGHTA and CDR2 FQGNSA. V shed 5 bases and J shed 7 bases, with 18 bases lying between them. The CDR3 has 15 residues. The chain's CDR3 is CASSRGGTSTQPQHF. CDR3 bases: TGTGCCAGCAGCCGCGGAGGGACCTCGACCCAGCCCCAGCATTTT.

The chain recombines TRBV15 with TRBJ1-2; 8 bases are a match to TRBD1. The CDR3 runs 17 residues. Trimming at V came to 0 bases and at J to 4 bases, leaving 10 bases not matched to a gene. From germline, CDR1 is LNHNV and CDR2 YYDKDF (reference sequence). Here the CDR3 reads CATSRDPFGQGGYGYTF. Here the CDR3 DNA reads TGTGCCACCAGCAGAGACCCATTTGGACAGGGCGGCTATGGCTACACCTTC.

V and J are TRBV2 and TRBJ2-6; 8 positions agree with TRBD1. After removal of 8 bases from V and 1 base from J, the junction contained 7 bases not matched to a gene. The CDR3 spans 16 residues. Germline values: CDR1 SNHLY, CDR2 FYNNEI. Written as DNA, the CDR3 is TGTGCCAGCGGAGGACAGGGTTTGTCTGGGGCCAACGTCCTGACTTTC. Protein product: CASGGQGLSGANVLTF.

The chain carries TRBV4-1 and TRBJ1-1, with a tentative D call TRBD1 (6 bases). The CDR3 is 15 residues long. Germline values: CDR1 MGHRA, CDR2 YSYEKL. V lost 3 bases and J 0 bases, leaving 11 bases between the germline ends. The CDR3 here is CASSHTDRMNTEAFF. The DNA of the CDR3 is TGCGCCAGCAGCCATACCGACAGGATGAACACTGAAGCTTTCTTT.

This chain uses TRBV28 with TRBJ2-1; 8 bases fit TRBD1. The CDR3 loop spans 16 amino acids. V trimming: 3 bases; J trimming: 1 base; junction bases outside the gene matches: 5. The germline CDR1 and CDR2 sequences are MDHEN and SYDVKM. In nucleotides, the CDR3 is TGTGCCAGCAGTTTTAGGGGGACAGGTTCCTACAATGAGCAGTTCTTC. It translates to CASSFRGTGSYNEQFF. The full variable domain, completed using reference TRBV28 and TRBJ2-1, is DVKVTQSSRYLVKRTGEKVFLECVQDMDHENMFWYRQDPGLGLRLIYFSYDVKMKEKGDIPEGYSVSREKKERFSLILESASTNQTSMYLCASSFRGTGSYNEQFFGPGTRLTVL.

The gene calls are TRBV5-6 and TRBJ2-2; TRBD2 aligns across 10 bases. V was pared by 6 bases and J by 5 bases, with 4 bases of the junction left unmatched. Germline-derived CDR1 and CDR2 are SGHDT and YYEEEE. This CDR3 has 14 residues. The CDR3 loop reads CASKVAGGTGELFF. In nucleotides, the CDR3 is TGTGCCAGCAAGGTAGCGGGAGGTACCGGGGAGCTGTTTTTT.

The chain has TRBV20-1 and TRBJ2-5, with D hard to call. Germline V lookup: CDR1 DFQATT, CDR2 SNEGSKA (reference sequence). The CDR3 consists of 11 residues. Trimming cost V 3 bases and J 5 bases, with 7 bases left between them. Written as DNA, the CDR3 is TGCAGTGCTAGTCAGTCGGAGACCCAGTACTTC. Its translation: CSASQSETQYF.

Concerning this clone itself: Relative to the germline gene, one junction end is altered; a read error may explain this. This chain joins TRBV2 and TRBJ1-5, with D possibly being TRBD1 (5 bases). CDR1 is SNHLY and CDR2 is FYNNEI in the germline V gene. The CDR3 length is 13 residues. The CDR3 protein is CAGSEWGGQPQHF. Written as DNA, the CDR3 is TGTGCCGGCAGTGAGTGGGGCGGCCAGCCCCAGCATTTT.

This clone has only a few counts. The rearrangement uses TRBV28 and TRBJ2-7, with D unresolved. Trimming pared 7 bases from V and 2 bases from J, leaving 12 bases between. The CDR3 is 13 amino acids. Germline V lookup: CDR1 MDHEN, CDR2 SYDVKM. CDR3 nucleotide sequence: TGTGCCAGCACCGTGACACTCGCCTACGAGCAGTACTTC. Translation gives CASTVTLAYEQYF.